One sample yielded the 23 T cell receptor beta chains listed below, sequenced in a study of T-cell memory formation after mild COVID-19. TCRdb reprocessed the 5' RACE reads with MiXCR, giving one entry per CDR3 protein. The table includes 450,000 to 650,000 distinct CDR3 sequences, over 20% detected once. Sequenced: PBMCs or a T cell subset sorted from them (not recorded which). All receptors derive from an adult woman who had mild COVID-19 (a few samples of this study predate the infection). Cell type and time point are not known.

This clonotype was picked up many times. The chain recombines TRBV5-1 with TRBJ2-3; a weak D match, TRBD2 (6 bases). The CDR3 consists of 14 residues. V gave up 2 bases and J gave up 0 bases, with 7 bases separating them. The germline CDR1 and CDR2 sequences are SGHRS and YFSETQ. The CDR3 is CASSFGTSTDTQYF. CDR3 DNA: TGCGCCAGCAGCTTTGGGACTAGCACAGATACGCAGTATTTT. Full variable domain (rest looked up from reference TRBV5-1 and TRBJ2-3): KAGVTQTPRYLIKTRGQQVTLSCSPISGHRSVSWYQQTPGQGLQFLFEYFSETQRNKGNFPGRFSGRQFSNSRSEMNVSTLELGDSALYLCASSFGTSTDTQYFGPGTRLTVL.

In this sample, this clonotype turned up a few times. The V call is TRBV5-5, the J call TRBJ2-5, with TRBD2 matching 11 bases. CDR3 length: 15 amino acids. V gave up 5 bases and J gave up 4 bases; unmatched junction bases: 7. Germline loops: CDR1 SGHKS, CDR2 YYEKEE (reference sequence). The CDR3 DNA reads as TGTGCCAGCAGAATAGCGGGGGGGCTGTCAGAGACCCAGTACTTC. Its translation is CASRIAGGLSETQYF. The full variable domain, with the rest looked up from reference TRBV5-5 and TRBJ2-5, is DAGVTQSPTHLIKTRGQQVTLRCSPISGHKSVSWYQQVLGQGPQFIFQYYEKEERGRGNFPDRFSARQFPNYSSELNVNALLLGDSALYLCASRIAGGLSETQYFGPGTRLLVL.

The rearrangement uses TRBV12-3 or TRBV12-4 and TRBJ1-5, with TRBD1 matching 8 bases. CDR3 length: 13 residues. The junction had 2 bases not matched to a gene; V was cut back by 6 bases and J by 4 bases. CDR3 sequence: CASRGTGNQPQHF. The CDR3 nucleotides are TGTGCCAGCAGGGGGACAGGTAATCAGCCCCAGCATTTT.

This chain connects TRBV6-1 to TRBJ1-2; D ambiguous. Between the trimmed V and J ends, which lost 8 bases and 0 bases, there was a span of 4 bases. The germline V gene has CDR1 MNHNS and CDR2 SASEGT. This CDR3 spans 11 amino acids. The CDR3, as DNA: TGTGCCAGCCACGCTAACTATGGCTACACCTTC. It yields the protein CASHANYGYTF.

The rearrangement joins TRBV10-3 to TRBJ1-3; D unclear. V lost 10 bases, J lost 2 bases, and 12 bases lay in between. This CDR3 is 13 amino acids long. CDR1 and CDR2 from the germline V gene are ENHRY and SYGVKD. The CDR3, as DNA: TGTGCCACTGGCAGTTTGACTGGAAACACCATATATTTT. Translation: CATGSLTGNTIYF.

The chain recombines TRBV2 with TRBJ1-4; D perhaps matches TRBD1 (6 bases). This CDR3 region has 15 residues. The germline gives CDR1 SNHLY, CDR2 FYNNEI. The V end was cut by 5 bases, the J end by 1 base, with 11 bases between. CDR3 sequence (DNA): TGTGCCAGCAGTTTAACCAGGGGAACTAATGAAAAACTGTTTTTT. This translates into CASSLTRGTNEKLFF.

This clonotype was seen a few times. The chain carries TRBV7-6 and TRBJ2-1; 9 nucleotides align to TRBD1. CDR3 size: 14 residues. From germline, CDR1 is SGHVS and CDR2 FNYEAQ. V lost 5 bases and J lost 6; bases outside the gene matches: 5. This CDR3 reads CASSLRDRVNEQFF. DNA of the CDR3: TGTGCCAGCAGCCTCCGGGACAGGGTCAATGAGCAGTTCTTC.

This clonotype came up a few times. The chain couples TRBV5-1 to TRBJ2-7; D tentatively reads TRBD1 or TRBD2 (5 bases each). The ends were cut back, 2 bases at V and 2 bases at J, with 11 bases in the middle. Germline V lookup: CDR1 SGHRS, CDR2 YFSETQ. The CDR3 has 14 amino acids. CDR3 loop: CASSFGADAYEQYF. In DNA form, the CDR3 reads TGCGCCAGCAGCTTCGGGGCCGATGCCTACGAGCAGTACTTC.

J is TRBJ2-7 and V is TRBV6-2 or TRBV6-3; no clear D. The CDR3 sequence is 15 residues long. The V gene's germline CDR1 is MNHEY and CDR2 SVGEGT. V was shortened by 2 bases and J by 2 bases, with 13 bases between the two germline ends. The CDR3 region has the DNA TGTGCCAGCAGTTACCTCCTTTGGGAACCCTACGAGCAGTACTTC. It encodes CASSYLLWEPYEQYF.

This clonotype was seen ten or more times. The J gene is TRBJ2-5, the V gene TRBV2; D gene unclear. The CDR3 extends over 10 amino acids. Per germline, CDR1 SNHLY and CDR2 FYNNEI. V was trimmed by 1 base and J by 6 bases, leaving 0 bases between them. CDR3 in amino acids: CASSEETQYF. CDR3 nucleotides: TGTGCCAGCAGTGAAGAGACCCAGTACTTC. Based on the CDR3 plus reference TRBV2 and TRBJ2-5, the full variable domain is EPEVTQTPSHQVTQMGQEVILRCVPISNHLYFYWYRQILGQKVEFLVSFYNNEISEKSEIFDDQFSVERPDGSNFTLKIRSTKLEDSAMYFCASSEETQYFGPGTRLLVL.

Many counts were recorded for this clonotype. The V call is TRBV29-1, the J call TRBJ2-7, with 9 bases that match TRBD2. The CDR3 extends over 14 amino acids. Trimming took 6 bases from V and 4 from J; bases not matched to a gene: 10. Germline assignment: CDR1 SQVTM and CDR2 ANQGSEA. For the CDR3, the DNA is TGCAGCGTCCTCGGGCGGGGGGGACGATACGAGCAGTACTTC. It translates to CSVLGRGGRYEQYF.

V and J are TRBV4-1 and TRBJ2-3; TRBD1 is a possible D gene (5 bases). This CDR3 region has 15 residues. Per the germline V gene, CDR1 is MGHRA and CDR2 is YSYEKL. Trimming stripped 4 bases from V and 1 base from J, with 12 bases between. CDR3 amino acids: CASSRDSFRTDTQYF. The CDR3, as DNA: TGCGCCAGCAGCCGAGACAGTTTCCGCACAGATACGCAGTATTTT.

This clonotype was observed a handful of times. The chain employs TRBV10-3 and TRBJ2-7, with 8 bases lining up with TRBD1. Per germline, CDR1 ENHRY and CDR2 SYGVKD. J gave up 5 bases and V 8 bases, and 8 bases lay outside the gene matches. The CDR3 has 13 amino acids. The DNA for the CDR3 is TGTGCCATCCGAGGGACAGGATTCCACGAGCAGTACTTC. Encoded protein: CAIRGTGFHEQYF.

This clonotype has a handful of counts. The chain joins TRBV7-8 to TRBJ2-2, with 9 positions matching TRBD1. The germline gives CDR1 SGHVS, CDR2 FQNEAQ. V lost 2 bases, J lost 6 bases, and 7 bases stayed unmatched. The CDR3 covers 16 residues. The CDR3 region has the DNA TGTGCCAGCAGCTTACTCGGGACAGGGCTAGCCGGGGAGCTGTTTTTT. Residues: CASSLLGTGLAGELFF.

V is TRBV9 and J is TRBJ2-3, with D unresolved. CDR1 and CDR2 from the germline V gene are SGDLS and YYNGEE. V gave up 0 bases and J gave up 3 bases, with 5 bases separating them. The CDR3 totals 13 residues. CDR3 DNA: TGTGCCAGCAGCGTAGTACCGACAGATACGCAGTATTTT. Its protein product is CASSVVPTDTQYF. Complete variable domain (other parts from reference TRBV9 and TRBJ2-3): DSGVTQTPKHLITATGQRVTLRCSPRSGDLSVYWYQQSLDQGLQFLIQYYNGEERAKGNILERFSAQQFPDLHSELNLSSLELGDSALYFCASSVVPTDTQYFGPGTRLTVL.

The chain carries TRBV27 and TRBJ2-1, with TRBD1 as a possible D gene (6 bases). Per the germline V gene, CDR1 is MNHEY and CDR2 is SMNVEV (reference sequence). V lost 8 bases to trimming and J lost 9 bases, with 20 bases between them. The CDR3 is 14 amino acids. CDR3 sequence: CASSDRSDPAEQFF. The CDR3 DNA follows: TGTGCCAGCTCGGACAGATCGGACCCGGCTGAGCAGTTCTTC.

In its sample, this clonotype was seen a few times. For the CDR3, the DNA is TGTGCCAGCAGCCAAGGATCAGTCAACACGGGCACAGATACGCAGTATTTT. Its translation is CASSQGSVNTGTDTQYF. The V call is TRBV4-2, the J call TRBJ2-3; no definite D call. From germline, CDR1 is LGHNA and CDR2 YNFKEQ. Trimming left V 1 base short and J 1 base short, with 15 bases between. This CDR3 contains 17 residues.

There are many counts of this clonotype. This chain links TRBV7-9 with TRBJ2-7; 10 nucleotides match TRBD1. Trimming cost V 5 bases and J 2 bases; bases outside gene matches: 6. Germline V gene lookup returns CDR1 SEHNR and CDR2 FQNEAQ (reference sequence). The CDR3 contains 15 residues. CDR3 residues: CASSPGTGVTYEQYF. CDR3 in DNA: TGTGCCAGCAGCCCCGGGACAGGGGTGACCTACGAGCAGTACTTC.

In its sample, this clonotype was seen a few times. The chain uses TRBV7-2 and TRBJ2-1; D remains ambiguous. CDR1 and CDR2 (germline): SGHTA, FQGNSA. The CDR3 has 11 amino acids. V was shortened by 4 bases and J by 11 bases, with 9 bases between the two germline ends. The CDR3 is CASSSGFKQFF. Written as DNA, the CDR3 is TGTGCCAGCAGCTCCGGGTTTAAGCAGTTCTTC.

The chain combines TRBV6-1 with TRBJ2-7; 7 bases are shared with TRBD1. V lost 3 bases and J lost 2; bases outside the gene matches: 7. This CDR3 spans 15 amino acids. Germline V CDR1 and CDR2: MNHNS, SASEGT. CDR3 amino acids: CASSDFGQAPYEQYF. In nucleotides, the CDR3 is TGTGCCAGCAGTGACTTCGGACAGGCCCCCTACGAGCAGTACTTC.

This clonotype has at least ten counts. The V and J genes are TRBV6-1 and TRBJ2-3; 9 nucleotides align to TRBD2. The CDR3 covers 15 residues. Germline loops: CDR1 MNHNS, CDR2 SASEGT. V was pared by 6 bases and J by 4 bases, with 8 bases of the junction left unmatched. This CDR3 is CASRALSGGSDTQYF. The CDR3 coding sequence is TGTGCCAGCAGAGCTCTTAGCGGGGGCTCAGATACGCAGTATTTT.

CDR3 amino acids: CATSGQGQETQYF. DNA for the CDR3: TGTGCCACCAGTGGGCAGGGCCAAGAGACCCAGTACTTC. The rearrangement joins TRBV24-1 to TRBJ2-5, with TRBD1 as a possible D gene (5 bases). Trimming stripped 5 bases from V and 1 base from J, with 7 bases between. Germline V gene data show CDR1 as KGHDR and CDR2 as SFDVKD. This CDR3 has 13 residues.

Only a few counts were recorded for this clonotype. The chain has TRBV12-3 or TRBV12-4 and TRBJ1-1; tentatively, D is TRBD1 (6 bases). The CDR3 is 13 residues long. Trimming took 2 bases from V and 4 from J, leaving 8 bases between them. The CDR3 DNA reads as TGTGCCAGCAGTTTAATACAGGGCACTGAAGCTTTCTTT. This gives the protein CASSLIQGTEAFF.